Listed below are T cell receptor beta chains from one sample, sequenced in a study of T-cell memory formation after mild COVID-19. One entry per CDR3 protein results from TCRdb running MiXCR on the 5' RACE reads. The data show approximately 150,000 distinct CDR3 sequences, approximately 14% seen once. Specimen: PBMCs or a T cell subset sorted from them (not recorded which). Receptors were obtained from an adult woman who had mild COVID-19 (a few samples of this study predate the infection). Cell type and time point are not known. Both conserved end residues are part of each CDR3. Fields, in order: D gene, V gene, clone size, J gene, CDR3 protein, CDR3 DNA. D genes are given only for firm matches. Expanded clones get a size class; other rows say once, few or many, or leave the size out.

D: TRBD1; V: TRBV7-2; size: NA; J: TRBJ2-3; CDR3: CASSLAIGQGRHTQYF; DNA: TGTGCCAGCAGCTTAGCCATAGGACAGGGGCGCCATACGCAGTATTTT
D: NA; V: TRBV24-1; size: few; J: TRBJ2-1; CDR3: CATSDRIITKGTYNEQFF; DNA: TGTGCCACCAGTGACCGTATTATAACAAAGGGGACTTACAATGAGCAGTTCTTC
D: NA; V: TRBV9; size: NA; J: TRBJ2-5; CDR3: CASSSRTGSGMAQYF; DNA: TGTGCCAGCAGCTCCCGGACGGGGAGCGGAATGGCCCAGTACTTC
D: TRBD2; V: TRBV20-1; size: NA; J: TRBJ2-7; CDR3: CSARDGASGDYEQYF; DNA: TGCAGTGCTAGAGATGGCGCTAGCGGGGACTACGAGCAGTACTTC
D: TRBD2; V: TRBV5-1; size: NA; J: TRBJ2-1; CDR3: CASSLQTSGRVNEQFF; DNA: TGCGCCAGCAGCTTGCAAACTAGCGGGAGGGTGAATGAGCAGTTCTTC
D: NA; V: TRBV29-1; size: NA; J: TRBJ2-2; CDR3: CSALLGELFF; DNA: TGCAGCGCACTACTCGGGGAGCTGTTTTTT
D: TRBD1; V: TRBV18; size: NA; J: TRBJ1-1; CDR3: CASSLQGANTEAFF; DNA: TGTGCCAGCTCACTACAGGGGGCGAACACTGAAGCTTTCTTT
D: NA; V: TRBV7-8; size: NA; J: TRBJ1-3; CDR3: CASTFVGGNTIYF; DNA: TGTGCCAGCACCTTCGTTGGCGGAAACACCATATATTTT
D: NA; V: TRBV5-1; size: few; J: TRBJ2-1; CDR3: CASSSNTWNEQFF; DNA: TGCGCCAGCAGCTCGAACACATGGAATGAGCAGTTCTTC
D: NA; V: TRBV5-1; size: few; J: TRBJ1-1; CDR3: CASSTQGNTEAFF; DNA: TGCGCCAGCAGTACACAGGGAAACACTGAAGCTTTCTTT
D: NA; V: TRBV5-1; size: NA; J: TRBJ2-2; CDR3: CASSIYTGELFF; DNA: TGCGCCAGCAGCATCTACACCGGGGAGCTGTTTTTT
D: TRBD2; V: TRBV5-1; size: many; J: TRBJ2-3; CDR3: CASSPQPGLGVDTQYF; DNA: TGCGCCAGCAGCCCCCAACCGGGACTAGGGGTAGATACGCAGTATTTT
D: TRBD1; V: TRBV7-3; size: few; J: TRBJ2-3; CDR3: CASSLRERGPQYF; DNA: TGTGCCAGCAGCTTACGTGAAAGGGGGCCGCAGTATTTT
D: TRBD1; V: TRBV7-9; size: few; J: TRBJ1-2; CDR3: CASSHGTGDYGYTF; DNA: TGTGCCAGCAGCCATGGGACAGGGGACTATGGCTACACCTTC
D: NA; V: TRBV2; size: NA; J: TRBJ1-5; CDR3: CASSGTAYSNQPQHF; DNA: TGTGCCAGCAGTGGGACAGCGTATAGCAATCAGCCCCAGCATTTT
D: NA; V: TRBV18; size: NA; J: TRBJ2-7; CDR3: CASSPSGVTYEQYF; DNA: TGTGCCAGCTCACCCTCGGGGGTAACCTACGAGCAGTACTTC
D: TRBD2; V: TRBV7-9; size: many; J: TRBJ2-5; CDR3: CASSLLAGGETQYF; DNA: TGTGCCAGCAGCTTACTAGCGGGGGGCGAGACCCAGTACTTC
D: NA; V: TRBV5-1; size: few; J: TRBJ1-1; CDR3: CASSYFDRTEAFF; DNA: TGCGCCAGCAGCTATTTCGACAGGACTGAAGCTTTCTTT
D: NA; V: TRBV10-3; size: NA; J: TRBJ2-2; CDR3: CAISEWVGLNTGELFF; DNA: TGTGCCATCAGTGAGTGGGTGGGGTTGAACACCGGGGAGCTGTTTTTT
D: NA; V: TRBV4-1; size: few; J: TRBJ2-5; CDR3: CASSRTIGGQETQYF; DNA: TGCGCCAGCAGCCGCACTATAGGGGGCCAAGAGACCCAGTACTTC
D: NA; V: TRBV7-9; size: NA; J: TRBJ2-1; CDR3: CASSQHLGEQFF; DNA: TGTGCCAGCAGCCAACACCTAGGAGAGCAGTTCTTC
D: NA; V: TRBV6-6; size: many; J: TRBJ1-1; CDR3: CASSYSKTDNTEAFF; DNA: TGTGCCAGCAGTTACTCCAAGACAGACAACACTGAAGCTTTCTTT
D: TRBD1; V: TRBV6-5; size: few; J: TRBJ2-2; CDR3: CASSYSRRGPTTGELFF; DNA: TGTGCCAGCAGTTACTCGCGCAGGGGGCCCACCACCGGGGAGCTGTTTTTT
D: NA; V: TRBV29-1; size: NA; J: TRBJ2-5; CDR3: CSVARRDRKETQYF; DNA: TGCAGCGTTGCTCGAAGGGATAGGAAAGAGACCCAGTACTTC
D: TRBD1; V: TRBV24-1; size: NA; J: TRBJ2-3; CDR3: CATGGTGETSTDTQYF; DNA: TGTGCCACCGGGGGGACAGGTGAGACTAGCACAGATACGCAGTATTTT
D: NA; V: TRBV5-6; size: many; J: TRBJ1-2; CDR3: CASSVGMSYGYTF; DNA: TGTGCCAGCAGCGTGGGGATGTCCTATGGCTACACCTTC
D: TRBD1; V: TRBV2; size: NA; J: TRBJ1-1; CDR3: CASSRQGRNTEAFF; DNA: TGTGCCAGCAGTCGACAGGGTAGGAACACTGAAGCTTTCTTT
D: TRBD1; V: TRBV5-5; size: few; J: TRBJ2-4; CDR3: CASSPGTAKNIQYF; DNA: TGTGCCAGCAGCCCCGGGACAGCTAAAAACATTCAGTACTTC
D: NA; V: TRBV5-1; size: few; J: TRBJ2-2; CDR3: CASSLWRAMGRLTENTGELFF; DNA: TGCGCCAGCAGCTTGTGGAGGGCAATGGGCAGGCTAACAGAGAACACCGGGGAGCTGTTTTTT
D: NA; V: TRBV5-1; size: NA; J: TRBJ2-2; CDR3: CASSLMGAGNTGELFF; DNA: TGCGCCAGCAGCTTGATGGGCGCCGGGAACACCGGGGAGCTGTTTTTT
D: NA; V: TRBV11-2; size: NA; J: TRBJ1-5; CDR3: CASSPEGYQPQHF; DNA: TGTGCCAGCAGCCCCGAGGGGTATCAGCCCCAGCATTTT
D: NA; V: TRBV6-5; size: NA; J: TRBJ1-3; CDR3: CASSYSGNSGNTIYF; DNA: TGTGCCAGCAGTTACTCGGGTAACTCTGGAAACACCATATATTTT
D: NA; V: TRBV27; size: NA; J: TRBJ2-6; CDR3: CASSFEGSGANVLTF; DNA: TGTGCCAGCAGTTTTGAGGGCTCTGGGGCCAACGTCCTGACTTTC
D: NA; V: TRBV9; size: NA; J: TRBJ1-1; CDR3: CASNQQGGVNTEAFF; DNA: TGTGCCAGCAACCAACAGGGCGGCGTGAACACTGAAGCTTTCTTT
D: NA; V: TRBV3-1; size: NA; J: TRBJ2-2; CDR3: CASSIRQLTGELFF; DNA: TGTGCCAGCAGCATACGACAGCTCACCGGGGAGCTGTTTTTT
D: NA; V: TRBV29-1; size: NA; J: TRBJ2-2; CDR3: CSVEDRNRNTGELFF; DNA: TGCAGCGTTGAAGATCGGAACAGGAACACCGGGGAGCTGTTTTTT
D: NA; V: TRBV6-5; size: few; J: TRBJ1-1; CDR3: CASSFSQLNTEAFF; DNA: TGTGCCAGCAGTTTCTCACAGCTGAACACTGAAGCTTTCTTT
D: NA; V: TRBV7-7; size: NA; J: TRBJ2-4; CDR3: CASSSSPSGQAKNIQYF; DNA: TGTGCTAGCAGCTCCAGTCCCAGCGGGCAAGCCAAAAACATTCAGTACTTC
D: TRBD1; V: TRBV19; size: few; J: TRBJ1-2; CDR3: CASIGRGNYGYTF; DNA: TGTGCCAGTATTGGCAGGGGGAACTATGGCTACACCTTC
D: NA; V: TRBV5-6; size: NA; J: TRBJ2-1; CDR3: CASSGGTSPTDNEQFF; DNA: TGTGCCAGCAGCGGGGGAACTAGCCCCACGGACAATGAGCAGTTCTTC
D: NA; V: TRBV4-3; size: once; J: TRBJ1-2; CDR3: CASSQAGGFPHTF; DNA: TGCGCCAGCAGCCAAGCGGGAGGGTTCCCCCACACCTTC
D: TRBD1; V: TRBV4-2; size: many; J: TRBJ1-1; CDR3: CASSQPTGTANTEAFF; DNA: TGTGCCAGCAGCCAGCCCACCGGGACAGCGAACACTGAAGCTTTCTTT
D: NA; V: TRBV19; size: few; J: TRBJ2-7; CDR3: CASSIGSFGPYEQYF; DNA: TGTGCCAGTAGTATCGGGTCTTTCGGGCCGTACGAGCAGTACTTC
D: TRBD2; V: TRBV7-8; size: NA; J: TRBJ2-5; CDR3: CASSYSGQETQYF; DNA: TGTGCCAGCAGCTATAGCGGGCAAGAGACCCAGTACTTC
D: TRBD2; V: TRBV19; size: few; J: TRBJ2-1; CDR3: CASSTPYQGLAGAYNEQFF; DNA: TGTGCCAGTAGTACCCCCTACCAAGGACTAGCGGGAGCCTACAATGAGCAGTTCTTC
D: TRBD2; V: TRBV4-1; size: few; J: TRBJ2-7; CDR3: CASSQGRARGGIEQYF; DNA: TGCGCCAGCAGCCAAGGTAGGGCCCGCGGGGGGATCGAGCAGTACTTC
D: TRBD2; V: TRBV7-9; size: NA; J: TRBJ2-1; CDR3: CASSRNGLAGVREQFF; DNA: TGTGCCAGCAGCCGGAACGGACTAGCGGGAGTTCGTGAGCAGTTCTTC
D: NA; V: TRBV5-1; size: NA; J: TRBJ1-1; CDR3: CASSPAAMNTEAFF; DNA: TGCGCCAGCAGCCCGGCAGCCATGAACACTGAAGCTTTCTTT
D: TRBD1; V: TRBV20-1; size: NA; J: TRBJ2-7; CDR3: CSARGPGGGYEQYF; DNA: TGCAGTGCTAGAGGTCCAGGGGGTGGCTACGAGCAGTACTTC
D: TRBD1; V: TRBV20-1; size: few; J: TRBJ1-1; CDR3: CSARRNRDSEAFF; DNA: TGCAGTGCTAGGCGGAACCGGGACAGTGAAGCTTTCTTT
D: NA; V: TRBV12-3/TRBV12-4; size: few; J: TRBJ1-2; CDR3: CASSAGRYGYTF; DNA: TGTGCCAGCAGTGCAGGACGATATGGCTACACCTTC
D: NA; V: TRBV7-2; size: few; J: TRBJ1-1; CDR3: CASSFSPNTEAFF; DNA: TGTGCCAGCAGCTTTTCCCCGAACACTGAAGCTTTCTTT